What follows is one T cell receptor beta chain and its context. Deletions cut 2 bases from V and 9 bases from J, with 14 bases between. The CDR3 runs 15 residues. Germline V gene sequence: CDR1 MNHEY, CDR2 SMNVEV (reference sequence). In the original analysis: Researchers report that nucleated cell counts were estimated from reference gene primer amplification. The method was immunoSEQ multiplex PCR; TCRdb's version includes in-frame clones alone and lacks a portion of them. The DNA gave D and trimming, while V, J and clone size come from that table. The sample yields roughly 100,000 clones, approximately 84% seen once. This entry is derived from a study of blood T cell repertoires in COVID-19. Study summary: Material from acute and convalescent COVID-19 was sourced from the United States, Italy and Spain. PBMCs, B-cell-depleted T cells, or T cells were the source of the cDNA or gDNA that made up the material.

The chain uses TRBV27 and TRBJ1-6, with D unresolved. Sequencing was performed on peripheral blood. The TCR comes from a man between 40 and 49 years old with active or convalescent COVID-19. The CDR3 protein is CASSLRESALSPLHF. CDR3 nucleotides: TGTGCCAGCAGTTTAAGGGAGTCAGCCCTTTCACCCCTCCACTTT.